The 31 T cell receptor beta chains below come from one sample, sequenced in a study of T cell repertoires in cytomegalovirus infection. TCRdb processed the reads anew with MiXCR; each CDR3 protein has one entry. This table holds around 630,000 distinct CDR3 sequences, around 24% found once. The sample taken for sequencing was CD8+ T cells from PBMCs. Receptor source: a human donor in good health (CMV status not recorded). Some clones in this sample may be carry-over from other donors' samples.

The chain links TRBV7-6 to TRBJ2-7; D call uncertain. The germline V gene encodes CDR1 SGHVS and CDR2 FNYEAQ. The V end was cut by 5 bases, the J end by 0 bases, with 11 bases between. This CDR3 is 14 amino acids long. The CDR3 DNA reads TGTGCCAGCAGCCCCCGATCGGGCTCCTACGAGCAGTACTTC. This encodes CASSPRSGSYEQYF.

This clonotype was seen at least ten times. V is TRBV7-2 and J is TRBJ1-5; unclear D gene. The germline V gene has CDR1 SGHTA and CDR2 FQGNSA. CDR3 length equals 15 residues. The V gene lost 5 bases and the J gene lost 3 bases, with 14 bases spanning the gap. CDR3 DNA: TGTGCCAGCAGCCCCTCGGGGTCCCACAATCAGCCCCAGCATTTT. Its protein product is CASSPSGSHNQPQHF.

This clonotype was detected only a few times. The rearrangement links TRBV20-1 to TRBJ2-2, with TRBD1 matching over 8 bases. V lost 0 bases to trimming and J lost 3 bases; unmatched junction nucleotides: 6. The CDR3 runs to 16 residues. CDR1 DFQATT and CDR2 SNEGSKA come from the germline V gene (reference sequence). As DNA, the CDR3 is TGCAGTGCTAGAGATCTTAGGACAGGGTACACCGGGGAGCTGTTTTTT. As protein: CSARDLRTGYTGELFF.

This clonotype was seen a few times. The CDR3 is CASSHSGRDMSYEQYF. The CDR3 DNA reads as TGCGCCAGCAGCCACTCCGGGAGGGATATGTCCTACGAGCAGTACTTC. J is TRBJ2-7 and V is TRBV4-1; TRBD2 matches at 8 bases. J lost 1 base, V lost 3 bases, and 8 bases had no gene match. The V gene's germline CDR1 is MGHRA and CDR2 YSYEKL. This CDR3 is built from 16 residues.

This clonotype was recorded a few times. CDR3 region: CASSKSVRNTEAFF. DNA of the CDR3: TGTGCCAGTAGTAAGTCAGTTCGGAACACTGAAGCTTTCTTT. The chain recombines TRBV19 with TRBJ1-1; no clear D. CDR3 length: 14 residues. Germline loops: CDR1 LNHDA, CDR2 SQIVND (reference sequence). The V end lost 4 bases, the J end lost 1 base, and 10 bases lay between the germline ends.

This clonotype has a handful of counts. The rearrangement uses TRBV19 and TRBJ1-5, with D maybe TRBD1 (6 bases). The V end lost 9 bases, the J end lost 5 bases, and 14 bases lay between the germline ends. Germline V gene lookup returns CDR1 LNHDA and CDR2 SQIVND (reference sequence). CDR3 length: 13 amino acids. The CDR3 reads CASTYREDQPQHF. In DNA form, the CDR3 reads TGTGCCAGCACTTACAGGGAAGATCAGCCCCAGCATTTT.

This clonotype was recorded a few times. The CDR3: CASTPGRDIQETQYF. The CDR3 DNA follows: TGTGCCAGTACCCCAGGGAGGGACATACAAGAGACCCAGTACTTC. V usage is TRBV19 and J usage is TRBJ2-5, with D possibly TRBD2 on 7 matching bases. The germline CDR1 and CDR2 sequences are LNHDA and SQIVND (reference sequence). The CDR3 has 15 residues. Trimming removed 7 bases at V and 2 bases at J, with 17 bases between.

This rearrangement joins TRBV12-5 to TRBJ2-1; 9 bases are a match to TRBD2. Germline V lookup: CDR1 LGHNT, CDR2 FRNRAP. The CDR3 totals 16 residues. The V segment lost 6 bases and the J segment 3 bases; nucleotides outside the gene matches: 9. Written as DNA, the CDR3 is TGTGCTAGTGGATGGGGGCGGGGGGGGGGCTACAATGAGCAGTTCTTC. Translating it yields CASGWGRGGGYNEQFF.

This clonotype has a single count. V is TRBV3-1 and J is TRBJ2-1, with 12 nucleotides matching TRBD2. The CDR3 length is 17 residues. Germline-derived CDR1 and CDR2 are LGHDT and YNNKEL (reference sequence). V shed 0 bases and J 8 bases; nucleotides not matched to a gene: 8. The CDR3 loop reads CASSQDLLAGGSDEQFF. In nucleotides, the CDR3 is TGTGCCAGCAGCCAAGATCTACTAGCGGGGGGCTCGGATGAGCAGTTCTTC.

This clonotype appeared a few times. The CDR3 coding sequence is TGTGCCAGCAGTGGAGCTTACTACGAGCAGTACGTC. This translates into CASSGAYYEQYV. The chain couples TRBV6-1 to TRBJ2-7; D unclear. CDR3 length equals 12 residues. CDR1 and CDR2 from the germline V gene are MNHNS and SASEGT. V gave up 4 bases and J gave up 3 bases, with 7 bases separating them.

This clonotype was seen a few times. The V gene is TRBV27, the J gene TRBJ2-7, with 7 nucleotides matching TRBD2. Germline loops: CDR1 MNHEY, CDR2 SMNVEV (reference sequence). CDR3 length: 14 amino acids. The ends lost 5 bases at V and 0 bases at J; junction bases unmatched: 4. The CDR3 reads CASSHGGSSYEQYV. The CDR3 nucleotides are TGTGCCAGCAGTCACGGCGGGAGCTCCTACGAGCAGTACGTC.

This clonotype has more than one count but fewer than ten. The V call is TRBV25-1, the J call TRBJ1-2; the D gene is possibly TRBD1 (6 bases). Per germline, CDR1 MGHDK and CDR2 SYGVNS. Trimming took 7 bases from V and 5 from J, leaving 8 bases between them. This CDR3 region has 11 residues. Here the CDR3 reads CASTQGYGYTF. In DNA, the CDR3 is TGTGCCAGCACCCAGGGGTATGGCTACACCTTC.

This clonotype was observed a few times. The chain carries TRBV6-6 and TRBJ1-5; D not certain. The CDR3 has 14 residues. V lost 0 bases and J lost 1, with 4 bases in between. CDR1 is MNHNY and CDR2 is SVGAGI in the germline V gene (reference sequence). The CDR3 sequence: CASSYSISNQPQHF. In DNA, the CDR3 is TGTGCCAGCAGTTACTCGATCAGCAATCAGCCCCAGCATTTT.

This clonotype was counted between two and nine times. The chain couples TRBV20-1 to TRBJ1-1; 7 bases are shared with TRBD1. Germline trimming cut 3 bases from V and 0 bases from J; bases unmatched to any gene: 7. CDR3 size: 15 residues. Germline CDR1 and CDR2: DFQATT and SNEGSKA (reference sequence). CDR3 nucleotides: TGCAGTGCTAGTGACTACGGGACAGTGAACACTGAAGCTTTCTTT. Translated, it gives CSASDYGTVNTEAFF.

The CDR3 DNA sequence: TGTGCCAGCAGTTCAACAGATACTAGCACAGATACGCAGTATTTT. Translated: CASSSTDTSTDTQYF. The chain couples TRBV12-3 or TRBV12-4 to TRBJ2-3, with unresolved D. This CDR3 is built from 15 residues. V lost 4 bases and J lost 0, with 11 bases in between.

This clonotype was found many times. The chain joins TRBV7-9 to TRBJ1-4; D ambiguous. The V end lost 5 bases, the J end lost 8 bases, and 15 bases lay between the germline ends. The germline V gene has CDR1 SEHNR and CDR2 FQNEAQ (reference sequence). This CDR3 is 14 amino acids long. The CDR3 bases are TGTGCCAGCAGCCCCTCATCCGTGGAGGAAAAACTGTTTTTT. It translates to CASSPSSVEEKLFF.

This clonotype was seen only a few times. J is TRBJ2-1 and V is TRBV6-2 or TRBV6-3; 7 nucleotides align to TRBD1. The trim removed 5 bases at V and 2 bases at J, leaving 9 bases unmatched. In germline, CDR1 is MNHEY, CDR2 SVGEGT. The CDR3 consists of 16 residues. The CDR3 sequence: CASSTVLGQTYNEQFF. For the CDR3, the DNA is TGTGCCAGCAGTACAGTTTTGGGACAGACCTACAATGAGCAGTTCTTC.

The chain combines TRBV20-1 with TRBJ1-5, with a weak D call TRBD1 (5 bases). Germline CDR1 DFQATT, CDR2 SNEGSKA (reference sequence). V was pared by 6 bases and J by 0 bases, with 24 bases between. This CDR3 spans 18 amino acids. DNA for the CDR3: TGCAGTGCAACGAAGACTCGGATTGGGGCAAATAGCAATCAGCCCCAGCATTTT. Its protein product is CSATKTRIGANSNQPQHF.

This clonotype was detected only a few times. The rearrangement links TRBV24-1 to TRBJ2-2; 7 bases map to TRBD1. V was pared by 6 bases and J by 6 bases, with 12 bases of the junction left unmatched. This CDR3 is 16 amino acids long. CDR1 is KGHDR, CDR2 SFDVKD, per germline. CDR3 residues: CATSRGRGNRAGELFF. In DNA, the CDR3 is TGTGCCACCAGTCGGGGCAGGGGGAATCGGGCCGGGGAGCTGTTTTTT.

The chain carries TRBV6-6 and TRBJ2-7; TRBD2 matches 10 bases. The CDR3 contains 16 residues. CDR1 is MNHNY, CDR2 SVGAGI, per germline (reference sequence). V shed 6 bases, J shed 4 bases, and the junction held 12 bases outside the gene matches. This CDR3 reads CASRPSQRGGPYEQYF. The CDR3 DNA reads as TGTGCCAGCAGGCCTAGCCAGCGGGGGGGCCCTTACGAGCAGTACTTC.

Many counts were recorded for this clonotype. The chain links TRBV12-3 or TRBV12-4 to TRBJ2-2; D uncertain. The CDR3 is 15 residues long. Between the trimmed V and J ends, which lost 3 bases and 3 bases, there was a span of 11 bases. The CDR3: CASSFLGKDTGELFF. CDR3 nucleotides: TGTGCCAGCAGTTTCCTAGGGAAGGACACCGGGGAGCTGTTTTTT.

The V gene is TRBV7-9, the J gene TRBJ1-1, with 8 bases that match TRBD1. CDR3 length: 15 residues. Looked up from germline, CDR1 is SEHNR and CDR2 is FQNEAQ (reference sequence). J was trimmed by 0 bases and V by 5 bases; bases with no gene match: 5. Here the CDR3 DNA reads TGTGCCAGCAGCAACGGACAGGGTATGAACACTGAAGCTTTCTTT. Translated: CASSNGQGMNTEAFF. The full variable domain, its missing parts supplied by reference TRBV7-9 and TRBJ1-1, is DTGVSQNPRHKITKRGQNVTFRCDPISEHNRLYWYRQTLGQGPEFLTYFQNEAQLEKSRLLSDRFSAERPKGSFSTLEIQRTEQGDSAMYLCASSNGQGMNTEAFFGQGTRLTVV.

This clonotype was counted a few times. The CDR3 protein is CSARTRTGSSYEQYV. As DNA, the CDR3 is TGCAGTGCTAGAACTCGGACAGGGTCATCCTACGAGCAGTACGTC. The V gene is TRBV20-1, the J gene TRBJ2-7; TRBD1 matches 8 bases. Looked up from germline, CDR1 is DFQATT and CDR2 is SNEGSKA (reference sequence). This CDR3 contains 15 residues. V dropped 2 bases and J dropped 1; count of bases not matched to a gene: 7.

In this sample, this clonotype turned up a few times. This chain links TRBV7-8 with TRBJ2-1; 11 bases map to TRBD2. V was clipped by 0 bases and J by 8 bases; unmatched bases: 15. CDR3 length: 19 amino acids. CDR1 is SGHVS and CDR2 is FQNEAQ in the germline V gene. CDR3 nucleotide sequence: TGTGCCAGCAGCTTAGCGAAACTAGCGGGGGCCTTTAATTTACATGAGCAGTTCTTC. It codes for CASSLAKLAGAFNLHEQFF.

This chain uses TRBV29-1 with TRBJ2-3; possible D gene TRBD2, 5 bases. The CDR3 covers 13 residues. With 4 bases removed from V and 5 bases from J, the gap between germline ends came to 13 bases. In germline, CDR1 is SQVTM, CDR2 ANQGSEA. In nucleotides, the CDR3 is TGCAGCGTTGTCCCGGGAAGAATAGATACGCAGTATTTT. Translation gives CSVVPGRIDTQYF.

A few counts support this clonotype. Here the CDR3 reads CASGLPGRGVNEQFF. The CDR3 DNA reads TGTGCTAGTGGTCTCCCCGGGCGGGGGGTCAATGAGCAGTTCTTC. The chain has TRBV12-5 and TRBJ2-1; 8 positions agree with TRBD2. J was trimmed by 6 bases and V by 5 bases; bases with no gene match: 9. The CDR3 length is 15 residues. Germline assignment: CDR1 LGHNT and CDR2 FRNRAP.

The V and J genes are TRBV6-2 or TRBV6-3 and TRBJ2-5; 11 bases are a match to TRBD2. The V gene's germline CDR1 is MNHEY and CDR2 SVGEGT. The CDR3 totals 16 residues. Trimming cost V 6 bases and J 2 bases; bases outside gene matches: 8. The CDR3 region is CASSPSSGGLQETQYF. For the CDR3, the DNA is TGTGCCAGCAGCCCATCTAGCGGGGGGCTTCAAGAGACCCAGTACTTC.

The chain's CDR3 is CASSPSSFGGGYNPYNEQFF. The DNA of the CDR3 is TGTGCCAGCAGCCCATCTAGCTTCGGGGGGGGCTATAATCCCTACAATGAGCAGTTCTTC. The chain uses TRBV11-2 and TRBJ2-1; 8 bases align to TRBD2. This CDR3 has 20 residues. J was trimmed by 2 bases and V by 5 bases; bases with no gene match: 20. Germline CDR1 reads SGHAT; CDR2 reads FQNNGV.

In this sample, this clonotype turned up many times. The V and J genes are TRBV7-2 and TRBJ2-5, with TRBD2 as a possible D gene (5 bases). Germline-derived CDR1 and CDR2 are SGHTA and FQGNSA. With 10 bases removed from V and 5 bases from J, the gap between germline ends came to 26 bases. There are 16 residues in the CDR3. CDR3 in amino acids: CANSLAVEGPWETQYF. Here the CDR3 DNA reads TGTGCCAACTCCCTCGCCGTAGAGGGTCCCTGGGAGACCCAGTACTTC.

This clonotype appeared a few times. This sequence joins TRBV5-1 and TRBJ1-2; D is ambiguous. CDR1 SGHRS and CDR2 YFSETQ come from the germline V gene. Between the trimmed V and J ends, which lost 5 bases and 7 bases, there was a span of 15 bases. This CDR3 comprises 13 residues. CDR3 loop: CASRFGPPAGYTF. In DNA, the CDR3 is TGCGCCAGCAGATTCGGACCCCCCGCTGGCTACACCTTC.

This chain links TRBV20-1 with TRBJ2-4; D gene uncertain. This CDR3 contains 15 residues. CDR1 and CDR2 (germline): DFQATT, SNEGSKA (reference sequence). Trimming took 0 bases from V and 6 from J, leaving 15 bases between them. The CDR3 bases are TGCAGTGCTAGAGATGCGACCGCGTCTAGAAACATTCAGTACTTC. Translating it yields CSARDATASRNIQYF.